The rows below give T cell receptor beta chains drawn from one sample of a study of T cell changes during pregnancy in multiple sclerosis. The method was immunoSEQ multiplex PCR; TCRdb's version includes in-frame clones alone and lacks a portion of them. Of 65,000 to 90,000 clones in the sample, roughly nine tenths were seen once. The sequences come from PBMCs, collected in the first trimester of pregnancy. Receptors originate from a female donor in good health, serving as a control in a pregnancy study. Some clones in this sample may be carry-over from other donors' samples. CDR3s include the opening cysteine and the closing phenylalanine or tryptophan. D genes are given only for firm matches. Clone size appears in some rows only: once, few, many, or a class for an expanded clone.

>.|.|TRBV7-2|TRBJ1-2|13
TGTGCCAGCAGCCCTCGGACAGACTATGGCTACACCTTC
CASSPRTDYGYTF
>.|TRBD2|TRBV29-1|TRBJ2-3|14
TGCAGCGTTGGAGCCAGCGGGAGATCCGATACGCAGTATTTT
CSVGASGRSDTQYF
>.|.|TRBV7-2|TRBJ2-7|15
TGTGCCAGCAGCTTATCCGCGATACGCACCTACGAGCAGTACTTC
CASSLSAIRTYEQYF
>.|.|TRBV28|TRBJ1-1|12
TGTGCCAGCAGTTTACAGATCACTGAAGCTTTCTTT
CASSLQITEAFF
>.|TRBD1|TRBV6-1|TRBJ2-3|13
TGTGCCAGCGGGGGACAGGAGCCAGATACGCAGTATTTT
CASGGQEPDTQYF
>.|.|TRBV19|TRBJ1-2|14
TGTGCCAGTAGTCGTGGGAGGGGTGGCTATGGCTACACCTTC
CASSRGRGGYGYTF
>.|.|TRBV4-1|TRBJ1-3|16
TGCGCCAGCAGCCAAGGGTTGGGCAGGGATAGAAACACCATATATTTT
CASSQGLGRDRNTIYF
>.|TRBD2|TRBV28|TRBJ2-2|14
TGTGCCAGCAGCCGGACTAGCGGGGCCGGGGAGCTGTTTTTT
CASSRTSGAGELFF
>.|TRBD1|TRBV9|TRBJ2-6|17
TGTGCCAGCAGCGCGGGACAGGGGGACTCTGGGGCCAACGTCCTGACTTTC
CASSAGQGDSGANVLTF
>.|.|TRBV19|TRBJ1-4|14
TGTGCCAGTAGTATTGGGGCAGGGCGGGAAAAACTGTTTTTT
CASSIGAGREKLFF
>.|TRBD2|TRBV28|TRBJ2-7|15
TGTGCCAGCAGTTTAGGCGGGAGGTCCTCTCGGGAGCAGTACTTC
CASSLGGRSSREQYF
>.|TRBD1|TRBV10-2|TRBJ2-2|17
TGCGCCAGCAGTGAGGGACAGGGCCTCCTGAACACCGGGGAGCTGTTTTTT
CASSEGQGLLNTGELFF
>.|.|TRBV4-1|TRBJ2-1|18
TGCGCCAGCAGCCCAAGTCCCATACTGGAGACTACTCGGGGTTTAGGGTTCTTC
CASSPSPILETTRGLGFF
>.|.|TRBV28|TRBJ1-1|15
TGTGCCAGCAGTTCTGGGGGGGTCCAGGGTGCTGAAGCTTTCTTT
CASSSGGVQGAEAFF
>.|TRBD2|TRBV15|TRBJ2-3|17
TGTGCCACCAGCAGAGTTTGGGCGGGAGGATCCGAAGATACGCAGTATTTT
CATSRVWAGGSEDTQYF
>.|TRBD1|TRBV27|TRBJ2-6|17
TGTGCCAGCAGTTCACCTACAGGGGGCATTGGGGCCAACGTCCTGACTTTC
CASSSPTGGIGANVLTF
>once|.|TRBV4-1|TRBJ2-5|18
TGCGCCAGCAGCCAAGATGGGAAGGCGACAGAGATACAAGAGACCCAGTACTTC
CASSQDGKATEIQETQYF
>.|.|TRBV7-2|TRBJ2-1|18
TGTGCCAGCAGCTTAGATGGCTCCGGGCGGGGGCCCTACAATGAGCAGTTCTTC
CASSLDGSGRGPYNEQFF
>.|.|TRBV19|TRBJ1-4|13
TGTGCCAGTAGTGGCACCACTAATGAAAAACTGTTTTTT
CASSGTTNEKLFF
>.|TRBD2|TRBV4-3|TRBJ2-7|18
TGCGCCAGCAGCCAAGGGGCTAGCGGGGGTTTACGAGCCTACGAGCAGTACTTC
CASSQGASGGLRAYEQYF
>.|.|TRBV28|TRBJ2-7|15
TGTGCCAGCAGTTTGGGGACCGGGAGCCTTTACGAGCAGTACTTC
CASSLGTGSLYEQYF
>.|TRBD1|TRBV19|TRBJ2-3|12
TGTGCCAGTAGTCTAGGGGGCGACACGCAGTATTTT
CASSLGGDTQYF
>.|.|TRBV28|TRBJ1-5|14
TGTGCCAGCAGTTTAAAACAGGGCAATCAGCCCCAGCATTTT
CASSLKQGNQPQHF
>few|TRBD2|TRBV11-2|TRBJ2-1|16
TGTGCCAGCAGTCCAATGACTAGCGGGATTAGTAATGAGCAGTTCTTC
CASSPMTSGISNEQFF
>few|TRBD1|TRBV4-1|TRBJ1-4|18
TGCGCCAGCAGCCAGGCCCCGGGACAGGACGGTGGTAATGAAAAACTGTTTTTT
CASSQAPGQDGGNEKLFF
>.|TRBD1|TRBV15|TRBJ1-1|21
TGTGCCACCACCAGCTCCGATCTTTCGCAGCGCAGGGGGCATCGGAGCACTGAAGCTTTCTTT
CATTSSDLSQRRGHRSTEAFF
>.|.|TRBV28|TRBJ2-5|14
TGTGCCAGCAACCCGGCAGGGTCTCAAGAGACCCAGTACTTC
CASNPAGSQETQYF
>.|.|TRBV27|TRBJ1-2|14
TGTGCCAGCAGAATACAGGGATCTAACTATGGCTACACCTTC
CASRIQGSNYGYTF
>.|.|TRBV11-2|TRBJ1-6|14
TGTGCCAGCAGCCACGACTTACGCACCTCACCCCTCCACTTT
CASSHDLRTSPLHF
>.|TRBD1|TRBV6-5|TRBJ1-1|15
TGTGCCAGCAGACCAATAACAGGGGTGAACACTGAAGCTTTCTTT
CASRPITGVNTEAFF
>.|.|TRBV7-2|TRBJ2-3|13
TGTGCCAGCAGCCGCACTAGCACAGATACGCAGTATTTT
CASSRTSTDTQYF
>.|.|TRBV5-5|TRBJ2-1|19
TGTGCCAGCACCCAGCCACAGGGGGCGTTAGCGGGGAGGGTCAATGAGCAGTTCTTC
CASTQPQGALAGRVNEQFF
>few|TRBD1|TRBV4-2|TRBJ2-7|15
TGTGCCAGCAGAACCGGGACAGGGGGCTCCTACGAGCAGTACTTC
CASRTGTGGSYEQYF
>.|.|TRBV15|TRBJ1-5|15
TGTGCCACCAGCAGAGGTCAGGGTGAAGGACAGCCCCAGCATTTT
CATSRGQGEGQPQHF
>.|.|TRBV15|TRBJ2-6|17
TGTGCCACCAGCAGAGTCCTTTTTTTCTCTGGGGCCAACGTCCTGACTTTC
CATSRVLFFSGANVLTF
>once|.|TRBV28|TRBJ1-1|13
TGTGCCAGCAGTTTATTAATGTCCGGTGAAGCTTTCTTT
CASSLLMSGEAFF
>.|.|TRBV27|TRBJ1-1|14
TGTGCCAGCAGTTTTAGGGAGGGGGGCACTGAAGCTTTCTTT
CASSFREGGTEAFF
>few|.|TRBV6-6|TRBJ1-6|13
TGTGCCAGCAGTTACCCGCTAGATTCACCCCTCCACTTT
CASSYPLDSPLHF
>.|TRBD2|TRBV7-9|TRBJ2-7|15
TGTGCCAGCAGTCACGAGGAGCGGGGGACCTACGAGCAGTACTTC
CASSHEERGTYEQYF
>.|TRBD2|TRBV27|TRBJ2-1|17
TGTGCCAGCAGTTTAGATAGCGGGAGAGTTGCATACAATGAGCAGTTCTTC
CASSLDSGRVAYNEQFF
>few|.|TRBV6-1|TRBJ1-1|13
TGTGCCAGCAGTGAACACAGGAACACTGAAGCTTTCTTT
CASSEHRNTEAFF
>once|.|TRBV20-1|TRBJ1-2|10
TGCAGTGCTAGGGCTTATGGCTACACCTTC
CSARAYGYTF